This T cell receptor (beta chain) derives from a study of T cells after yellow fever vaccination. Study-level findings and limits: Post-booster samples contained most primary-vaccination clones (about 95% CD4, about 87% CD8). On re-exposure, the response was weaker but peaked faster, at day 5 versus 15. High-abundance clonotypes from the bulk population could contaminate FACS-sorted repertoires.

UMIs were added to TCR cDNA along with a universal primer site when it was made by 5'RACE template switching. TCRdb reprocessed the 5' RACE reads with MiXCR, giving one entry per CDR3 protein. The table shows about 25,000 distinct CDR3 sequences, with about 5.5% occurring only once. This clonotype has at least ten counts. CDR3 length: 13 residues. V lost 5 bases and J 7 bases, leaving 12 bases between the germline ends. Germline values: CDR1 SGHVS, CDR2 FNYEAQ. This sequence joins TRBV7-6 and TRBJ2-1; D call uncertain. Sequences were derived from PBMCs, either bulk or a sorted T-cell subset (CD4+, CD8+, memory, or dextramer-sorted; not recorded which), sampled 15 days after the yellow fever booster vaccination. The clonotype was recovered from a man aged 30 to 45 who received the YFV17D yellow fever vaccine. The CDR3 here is CASSLNPRNEQFF. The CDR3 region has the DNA TGTGCCAGCAGCCTAAACCCCAGGAATGAGCAGTTCTTC.